Described below is a single T cell receptor (beta chain) sequence and its context. The antigen is not known. 5'RACE with constant-segment primers built TCRalpha and TCRbeta cDNA libraries with UMIs. TCRdb passed the 5' RACE reads through MiXCR, listing each CDR3 protein once. The sample shows fewer than 600,000 distinct CDR3 sequences, roughly 21% of them seen only once. The sample belongs to a study of T-cell memory formation after mild COVID-19. The germline CDR1 and CDR2 sequences are KGHSH and LQKENI. J lost 6 bases, V lost 1 base, and 5 bases had no gene match. CDR3 size: 14 residues. Broader study findings: Most CD4+ clones that shrank were in CM and EM, while CD8+ ones turned up in EMRA. Nothing showed for sure that second-wave clones peaking on day 37 were SARS-CoV-2 specific. Contracting clones from day 15 to 85 had balanced CD4/CD8; later expanders favoured CD4+.

The chain has TRBV18 and TRBJ1-2; TRBD1 aligns across 7 bases. The sequenced sample consisted of PBMCs or a T cell subset sorted from them (not recorded which). The TCR originated in an adult woman who had mild COVID-19 (a few samples of this study predate the infection). Cell type and time point are not known. DNA of the CDR3: TGTGCCAGCTCACCACAGACAGGGTTGGATGGCTACACCTTC. This gives the protein CASSPQTGLDGYTF.